This T cell receptor (beta chain) was sequenced for a study of lymphopenia after photon versus proton radiotherapy. The J segment lost 1 base and the V segment lost 5 bases, leaving 7 bases of the junction unmatched. The CDR3 loop spans 15 amino acids. Germline CDR1 and CDR2: LNHDA and SQIVND (reference sequence). TCRdb's table, derived via immunoSEQ multiplex PCR, lists solely in-frame clones and lacks some. The sample yields 150,000 to 200,000 clones, approximately 90% seen once. Study-wide points: Oligoclonal CD8+ Temra expansion after nadir drove photon patients' diversity drop.

This clone was observed a few times. The antigen remains unidentified. This receptor was obtained from a man aged 50 to 60 with gastric cancer. The chain combines TRBV19 with TRBJ1-1; 7 bases agree with TRBD1. Sequenced here: peripheral blood, sampled from a patient treated with photon-based radiotherapy. The CDR3 coding sequence is TGTGCCAGTAGTGTAAGAAGGGACAGGAACACTGAAGCTTTCTTT. As protein: CASSVRRDRNTEAFF.